The 32 T cell receptor beta chains below all came from one sample that was sequenced in a study of cytomegalovirus exposure and HLA in healthy donors listed by TCRdb under 2017. Library preparation was by the immunoSEQ multiplex PCR assay. A mixture of 60 forward primers for TCR Vbeta segments and 13 reverse primers for TCR Jbeta segments was used in the multiplex PCR. Entries here come from immuneACCESS through TCRdb and include only in-frame sequences with V and J called. Some clones fail to appear in such tables; in the studies checked, an unresolved V gene covers under half of the shortfall, and the cause of the remainder is unknown. A total of 140,000 to 150,000 clones appear in this sample, 70% of them only once. Together, the top ten hold roughly 1.9% of the sample. The sequenced sample consisted of PBMCs. These receptors were taken from a woman aged 60-75 years in good health and CMV-seropositive.

The CDR3: CATSRDPLTEKLFF. In DNA form, the CDR3 reads TGTGCCACCAGCAGAGATCCGTTAACAGAAAAACTGTTTTTT. The chain combines TRBV15 with TRBJ1-4, with D uncertain. Germline V gene data show CDR1 as LNHNV and CDR2 as YYDKDF (reference sequence). The CDR3 runs to 14 residues. V shed 0 bases and J shed 8 bases, with 10 bases lying between them.

CDR3 residues: CASSSRTAGGRDEKLFF. The CDR3 nucleotides read TGTGCCAGCAGTTCGCGGACAGCCGGAGGACGGGATGAAAAACTGTTTTTT. This sequence joins TRBV28 and TRBJ1-4; D is possibly TRBD1 (6 bases). CDR1 and CDR2 (germline): MDHEN, SYDVKM. This CDR3 comprises 17 residues. V was pared by 4 bases and J by 6 bases, with 21 bases between. Full variable domain (missing parts from reference TRBV28 and TRBJ1-4): DVKVTQSSRYLVKRTGEKVFLECVQDMDHENMFWYRQDPGLGLRLIYFSYDVKMKEKGDIPEGYSVSREKKERFSLILESASTNQTSMYLCASSSRTAGGRDEKLFFGSGTQLSVL.

This clone is a singleton in its sample. This chain joins TRBV18 and TRBJ1-5; D remains ambiguous. The CDR3 extends over 14 amino acids. The V and J ends lost 5 bases and 7 bases respectively, with 15 bases between them. The germline V gene has CDR1 KGHSH and CDR2 LQKENI. Here the CDR3 reads CASSSQASGQPQHF. CDR3 in DNA: TGTGCCAGCTCATCGCAGGCCTCGGGACAGCCCCAGCATTTT.

The chain has TRBV5-1 and TRBJ2-1, with 14 bases aligning to TRBD2. Germline loops: CDR1 SGHRS, CDR2 YFSETQ. CDR3 length: 19 amino acids. Trimming took 0 bases from V and 0 from J; bases not matched to a gene: 5. The CDR3 region has the DNA TGCGCCAGCAGCTTGGGACTAGCGGGAGGGAGGAGCTCCTACAATGAGCAGTTCTTC. It yields the protein CASSLGLAGGRSSYNEQFF.

This clone was counted once. The chain links TRBV5-1 to TRBJ1-2; perhaps TRBD1 as D (5 bases). Trimming cost V 2 bases and J 3 bases, with 8 bases left between them. The CDR3 runs 13 residues. CDR1 and CDR2 from the germline V gene are SGHRS and YFSETQ. CDR3 sequence (DNA): TGCGCCAGCAGCTTCGAACAGGACTATGGCTACACCTTC. Translating it yields CASSFEQDYGYTF.

CDR3 sequence reads: CASGTYEQYF. CDR3 DNA: TGTGCCAGCGGCACCTACGAGCAGTACTTC. The gene calls are TRBV6-6 and TRBJ2-7; D gene ambiguous. Germline values: CDR1 MNHNY, CDR2 SVGAGI (reference sequence). The CDR3 loop spans 10 amino acids. V was pared by 8 bases and J by 2 bases, with 4 bases between.

The chain uses TRBV6-5 and TRBJ1-2; no clear D gene. CDR3 length: 12 amino acids. Germline lookup yields CDR1 MNHEY and CDR2 SVGAGI. Trimming removed 5 bases at V and 5 bases at J, with 9 bases between. DNA of the CDR3: TGTGCCAGCAGTCCACGGAGTTATGGCTACACCTTC. Residues: CASSPRSYGYTF.

The rearrangement uses TRBV19 and TRBJ2-1, with TRBD2 as a possible D gene (6 bases). V dropped 4 bases and J dropped 5 bases, with 12 bases sitting between them. Germline loops: CDR1 LNHDA, CDR2 SQIVND (reference sequence). The CDR3 runs to 14 residues. The chain's CDR3 is CASSRDSLNNEQFF. In nucleotides, the CDR3 is TGTGCCAGTAGTAGGGACTCCTTAAACAATGAGCAGTTCTTC.

This clone has more than one count but fewer than ten. The chain carries TRBV2 and TRBJ2-5; tentative D call: TRBD1 (7 bases). Judging by the DNA end, TRBJ2-7 fits better; the J call may be wrong. The CDR3 is made up of 13 amino acids. In germline, CDR1 is SNHLY, CDR2 FYNNEI. This CDR3 is CASSGARGAEQYF. The CDR3 bases are TGTGCCAGCAGTGGGGCCAGGGGGGCCGAGCAGTACTTC.

This clone was detected only a few times. V is TRBV27 and J is TRBJ2-7; 11 nucleotides align to TRBD2. Germline CDR1 and CDR2: MNHEY and SMNVEV (reference sequence). Unmatched junction bases numbered 8, after V lost 7 bases and J lost 0 bases. This CDR3 is built from 16 residues. The DNA for the CDR3 is TGTGCCAGCAAAAGAACTAGCGGGGGTTCCTCCTACGAGCAGTACTTC. This codes for CASKRTSGGSSYEQYF.

A single count supports this clone. The V and J genes are TRBV30 and TRBJ2-5; 7 bases are shared with TRBD2. CDR3 length: 13 residues. Trimming took 3 bases from V and 4 from J; bases not matched to a gene: 5. CDR1 and CDR2 (germline): GTSNPN, SVGIG (reference sequence). The CDR3 is CAWSRGGAETQYF. DNA for the CDR3: TGTGCCTGGAGCCGGGGAGGGGCAGAGACCCAGTACTTC.

This clone was counted between two and nine times. The chain is built from TRBV6-5 and TRBJ1-4; the D gene is possibly TRBD1 (6 bases). Trimming cost V 6 bases and J 2 bases, with 7 bases left between them. Germline assignment: CDR1 MNHEY and CDR2 SVGAGI. There are 13 residues in the CDR3. The CDR3 DNA is TGTGCCAGCAGACAGGGTACTAATGAAAAACTGTTTTTT. Translated, it gives CASRQGTNEKLFF.

In its sample, this clone was seen a few times. This sequence joins TRBV6-5 and TRBJ2-7, with no clear D. The germline CDR1 and CDR2 sequences are MNHEY and SVGAGI. The CDR3 is 15 amino acids. The V and J ends lost 2 bases and 1 base respectively, with 12 bases between them. The DNA for the CDR3 is TGTGCCAGCAGTTACGGTAGCCTTGGTTCCTACGAGCAGTACTTC. Protein sequence: CASSYGSLGSYEQYF.

Details on this clone: The same CDR3 also results from other DNA sequences found in this sample. This chain connects TRBV11-2 to TRBJ2-1, with D possibly matching TRBD2 (5 bases). The germline V gene has CDR1 SGHAT and CDR2 FQNNGV. CDR3 size: 15 residues. V was shortened by 0 bases and J by 0 bases, with 6 bases between the two germline ends. CDR3 region: CASSLDRGSYNEQFF. CDR3 nucleotides: TGTGCCAGCAGCTTAGATCGGGGCTCCTACAATGAGCAGTTCTTC.

The rearrangement uses TRBV5-1 and TRBJ1-1; D remains unclear. Looked up from germline, CDR1 is SGHRS and CDR2 is YFSETQ. Trimming pared 4 bases from V and 5 bases from J, leaving 15 bases between. This CDR3 is 14 amino acids long. Here the CDR3 reads CASSPSGVWTEAFF. Here the CDR3 DNA reads TGCGCCAGCAGCCCAAGCGGGGTTTGGACTGAAGCTTTCTTT.

This clone was observed a few times. V is TRBV6-5 and J is TRBJ1-3; TRBD1 aligns across 7 bases. Germline-derived CDR1 and CDR2 are MNHEY and SVGAGI. CDR3 length: 13 amino acids. V lost 6 bases to trimming and J lost 1 base; unmatched junction nucleotides: 0. CDR3 DNA sequence: TGTGCCAGCAGGACAGGGTCTGGAAACACCATATATTTT. Its protein is CASRTGSGNTIYF.

The chain carries TRBV25-1 and TRBJ2-3; TRBD2 matches 7 bases. Germline trimming cut 6 bases from V and 6 bases from J; bases unmatched to any gene: 9. The CDR3 contains 14 residues. Germline values: CDR1 MGHDK, CDR2 SYGVNS. The CDR3 DNA follows: TGTGCCAGCAGGAGGAGCGGGATGAGGGATACGCAGTATTTT. It translates to CASRRSGMRDTQYF.

The rearrangement uses TRBV19 and TRBJ2-7; no clear D. CDR1 LNHDA and CDR2 SQIVND come from the germline V gene (reference sequence). The CDR3 is 15 amino acids. Trimming cost V 0 bases and J 2 bases, with 11 bases left between them. The CDR3 nucleotides are TGTGCCAGTAGTATAGATCCCGTGTCCCCCTACGAGCAGTACTTC. Translation gives CASSIDPVSPYEQYF.

The chain employs TRBV19 and TRBJ1-5; D possibly corresponds to TRBD1 (6 bases). The V end lost 3 bases, the J end lost 0 bases, and 12 bases lay between the germline ends. This CDR3 has 16 amino acids. The V gene's germline CDR1 is LNHDA and CDR2 SQIVND (reference sequence). The CDR3 loop reads CASSIQGIHSNQPQHF. CDR3 nucleotide sequence: TGTGCCAGTAGTATTCAGGGGATTCATAGCAATCAGCCCCAGCATTTT. Variable domain in full (rest from reference TRBV19 and TRBJ1-5): DGGITQSPKYLFRKEGQNVTLSCEQNLNHDAMYWYRQDPGQGLRLIYYSQIVNDFQKGDIAEGYSVSREKKESFPLTVTSAQKNPTAFYLCASSIQGIHSNQPQHFGDGTRLSIL.

V and J are TRBV19 and TRBJ1-1, with D maybe TRBD1 (6 bases). Germline V gives CDR1 LNHDA, CDR2 SQIVND (reference sequence). The CDR3 runs 15 residues. V was shortened by 5 bases and J by 0 bases, with 13 bases between the two germline ends. The CDR3 region has the DNA TGTGCCAGTAGTCCCCTCCGGACAGTGAACACTGAAGCTTTCTTT. It specifies CASSPLRTVNTEAFF.

The genes are TRBV5-4 and TRBJ2-1, with 7 bases that match TRBD2. Germline V gene lookup returns CDR1 SGHNT and CDR2 YYREEE (reference sequence). The CDR3 totals 14 residues. The trim removed 3 bases at V and 5 bases at J, leaving 5 bases unmatched. CDR3 loop: CASSSGLGDNEQFF. The CDR3 DNA follows: TGTGCCAGCAGCTCCGGACTAGGAGACAATGAGCAGTTCTTC.

The chain couples TRBV29-1 to TRBJ1-6, with D possibly TRBD1 on 6 matching bases. CDR1 is SQVTM, CDR2 ANQGSEA, per germline. The CDR3 consists of 14 residues. The germline V and J ends were trimmed by 5 bases and 7 bases, with 15 bases remaining between them. CDR3 in DNA: TGCAGCGTTAAAAAGGACAGCCGAAATTCACCCCTCCACTTT. Its protein is CSVKKDSRNSPLHF.

There are a few counts of this clone. V is TRBV19 and J is TRBJ2-2; perhaps TRBD1 as D (6 bases). Deletions cut 5 bases from V and 1 base from J, with 8 bases between. Looked up from germline, CDR1 is LNHDA and CDR2 is SQIVND (reference sequence). The CDR3 length is 14 residues. CDR3 in DNA: TGTGCCAGTAGTGTACAGGGGAACACCGGGGAGCTGTTTTTT. This translates into CASSVQGNTGELFF.

J is TRBJ1-2 and V is TRBV2; D remains unclear. The CDR3 length is 12 residues. Germline values: CDR1 SNHLY, CDR2 FYNNEI. With 6 bases removed from V and 0 bases from J, the gap between germline ends came to 5 bases. In DNA form, the CDR3 reads TGTGCCAGCAGCACAGCTAACTATGGCTACACCTTC. Translation gives CASSTANYGYTF.

The chain combines TRBV28 with TRBJ2-7, with D uncertain. Trimming shortened V by 8 bases and J by 2 bases, and 7 bases separated the two germline ends. Germline V CDR1 and CDR2: MDHEN, SYDVKM. The CDR3 extends over 11 amino acids. The DNA of the CDR3 is TGTGCCAGCGGCGGAACCTACGAGCAGTACTTC. Translation gives CASGGTYEQYF.

This clone was observed a handful of times. The rearrangement joins TRBV28 to TRBJ2-7, with 8 nucleotides matching TRBD1. The junction had 8 bases not matched to a gene; V was cut back by 7 bases and J by 3 bases. The germline gives CDR1 MDHEN, CDR2 SYDVKM. The CDR3 is made up of 14 amino acids. CDR3: CASTLGQGIYEQYF. The CDR3 DNA is TGTGCCAGCACCCTTGGACAGGGAATCTACGAGCAGTACTTC.

V usage is TRBV6-1 and J usage is TRBJ2-5; 10 bases agree with TRBD2. This CDR3 has 16 residues. Trimming at V came to 4 bases and at J to 1 base, leaving 6 bases not matched to a gene. CDR1 MNHNS and CDR2 SASEGT come from the germline V gene. CDR3 residues: CASSARTSGAQETQYF. In nucleotides, the CDR3 is TGTGCCAGCAGTGCGAGAACTAGCGGGGCCCAAGAGACCCAGTACTTC.

There are a few counts of this clone. This chain uses TRBV11-2 with TRBJ2-7, with D perhaps TRBD1 (6 bases). Trimming shortened V by 6 bases and J by 4 bases, and 19 bases separated the two germline ends. The germline V gene encodes CDR1 SGHAT and CDR2 FQNNGV. The CDR3 loop spans 15 amino acids. The CDR3 sequence is CASREIRGKSYEQYF. In nucleotides, the CDR3 is TGTGCCAGCAGGGAGATCAGGGGAAAGAGTTACGAGCAGTACTTC.

The rearrangement uses TRBV11-2 and TRBJ2-7, with 7 nucleotides matching TRBD1. Germline CDR1 is SGHAT and CDR2 is FQNNGV. The CDR3 sequence is 15 residues long. The junction had 8 bases not matched to a gene; V was cut back by 3 bases and J by 3 bases. DNA for the CDR3: TGTGCCAGCAGCTTTGTGGGGACAGCAGTCTACGAGCAGTACTTC. Its translation is CASSFVGTAVYEQYF.

This clone came up a few times. The CDR3 DNA is TGCAGCGCGGAGGGGGCGGGGAACACTGAAGCTTTCTTT. Residues: CSAEGAGNTEAFF. The chain is built from TRBV29-1 and TRBJ1-1; 7 positions agree with TRBD1. Per germline, CDR1 SQVTM and CDR2 ANQGSEA. The V and J ends lost 7 bases and 1 base, in that order; junction bases with no gene match: 6. This CDR3 comprises 13 residues.

The chain links TRBV4-2 to TRBJ1-5; D is uncertain. There are 14 residues in the CDR3. V gave up 4 bases and J gave up 0 bases, with 7 bases separating them. The germline CDR1 and CDR2 sequences are LGHNA and YNFKEQ. This chain's CDR3 is CASSRIFSNQPQHF. The CDR3 region has the DNA TGTGCCAGCAGCCGTATCTTTAGCAATCAGCCCCAGCATTTT.

The J gene is TRBJ1-2, the V gene TRBV29-1; TRBD1 agrees at 7 bases. Looked up from germline, CDR1 is SQVTM and CDR2 is ANQGSEA. The CDR3 spans 12 residues. The junction had 7 bases not matched to a gene; V was cut back by 7 bases and J by 5 bases. The CDR3 DNA is TGCAGCGCCCGGGACAGACGGTATGGCTACACCTTC. Translated, it gives CSARDRRYGYTF.